The T cell receptor beta chain under discussion was sequenced for a study of blood T cells in healthy people across ages. This CDR3 is built from 15 residues. The germline CDR1 and CDR2 sequences are SGHRS and YFSETQ. Trimming removed 0 bases at V and 3 bases at J, with 7 bases between. For the second PCR, which ran for about 7 to 12 cycles, a sample-barcoded 5' primer and a J-beta primer mix were used. CDR3-containing paired-end reads numbering at least 2.5 million came from each sample. TCRdb independently ran MiXCR on the 5' RACE reads; one entry per CDR3 protein. The sample has 630,000 or so distinct CDR3 sequences; about a third are singletons. Whole-study findings and limits: The unsorted PBMCs prevented any conclusive comparison of naive versus antigen-experienced cells.

This clonotype was observed many times. Antigen: not known. The material sequenced was blood. This receptor was taken from a woman of 80 years or more in good health. The chain couples TRBV5-1 to TRBJ1-6; D not resolved. The CDR3 spells CASSLEPDYNSPLHF. The CDR3 DNA follows: TGCGCCAGCAGCTTGGAGCCAGACTATAATTCACCCCTCCACTTT.